The 10 T cell receptor beta chains in this list originate from one sample, sequenced in a study of cytomegalovirus exposure and HLA in healthy donors. PCR primers comprised 60 Vbeta and 13 Jbeta primers. Libraries were prepared by immunoSEQ multiplex PCR; TCRdb keeps only in-frame clonotypes and omits some of them. This table has roughly 180,000 clones, around 85% appearing once. The sample comprised PBMCs. The receptors stem from a man younger than 35 in good health and CMV-seropositive.

The chain joins TRBV7-3 to TRBJ1-2; D might be TRBD1 (5 bases). From germline, CDR1 is SGHTA and CDR2 FQGTGA. The CDR3 has 13 amino acids. The ends were cut back, 1 base at V and 6 bases at J, with 9 bases in the middle. This chain's CDR3 is CASSLNAGHGYTF. CDR3 nucleotide sequence: TGTGCCAGCAGCTTAAACGCAGGGCATGGCTACACCTTC. The variable domain in full, completed from reference TRBV7-3 and TRBJ1-2, reads GAGVSQTPSNKVTEKGKYVELRCDPISGHTALYWYRQSLGQGPEFLIYFQGTGAADDSGLPNDRFFAVRPEGSVSTLKIQRTERGDSAVYLCASSLNAGHGYTFGSGTRLTVV.

The genes are TRBV27 and TRBJ1-5; 9 bases match TRBD1. This CDR3 region has 14 residues. The V gene's germline CDR1 is MNHEY and CDR2 SMNVEV (reference sequence). V was clipped by 8 bases and J by 6 bases; unmatched bases: 8. CDR3 bases: TGTGCCAGCGGGGGACAGGGAATTTTTCAGCCCCAGCATTTT. Translation: CASGGQGIFQPQHF.

This clone has only one observation. Other DNA sequences in the sample encode the same CDR3. V usage is TRBV2 and J usage is TRBJ2-6, with D perhaps matching TRBD2 (5 bases). CDR1 is SNHLY and CDR2 is FYNNEI in the germline V gene. The V end was cut by 6 bases, the J end by 0 bases, with 15 bases between. This CDR3 region has 17 residues. CDR3 sequence: CASSRGRRNSGANVLTF. CDR3 nucleotide sequence: TGTGCCAGCAGCCGAGGCCGGAGGAACTCTGGGGCCAACGTCCTGACTTTC.

The chain is built from TRBV14 and TRBJ1-4, with TRBD1 matching over 7 bases. The V gene end was trimmed by 3 bases and the J gene end by 1 base; junction bases not matched to a gene: 2. The length of the CDR3 is 15 residues. Per the germline V gene, CDR1 is SGHDN and CDR2 is FVKESK. The DNA for the CDR3 is TGTGCCAGCAGCCAGAGACAGGGAACTAATGAAAAACTGTTTTTT. Encoded protein: CASSQRQGTNEKLFF.

V usage is TRBV5-1 and J usage is TRBJ2-7; D gene uncertain. The V end lost 4 bases, the J end lost 7 bases, and 9 bases lay between the germline ends. This CDR3 spans 11 amino acids. Per the germline V gene, CDR1 is SGHRS and CDR2 is YFSETQ. The CDR3 reads CASSPGWEQYF. In DNA form, the CDR3 reads TGCGCCAGCAGCCCCGGGTGGGAGCAGTACTTC.

This sequence joins TRBV4-3 and TRBJ1-2; weak D call: TRBD1 (5 bases). The CDR3 extends over 15 amino acids. Trimming removed 0 bases from V and 7 bases from J, with 15 bases in between. The V gene's germline CDR1 is LGHNA and CDR2 YSLEER. CDR3 coding DNA: TGCGCCAGCAGCCAAGATTGGAAGGGGCTGAGTGGCTACACCTTC. It yields the protein CASSQDWKGLSGYTF.

This chain joins TRBV7-7 and TRBJ2-1; D may be TRBD1 (5 bases). The V end was cut by 5 bases, the J end by 7 bases, with 12 bases between. Germline V CDR1 and CDR2: SSHAT, FNYEAQ (reference sequence). There are 13 residues in the CDR3. CDR3 amino acids: CASSPDSWNEQFF. DNA of the CDR3: TGTGCCAGCAGCCCAGACAGCTGGAATGAGCAGTTCTTC.

CDR3 sequence reads: CATSRVTGEEADTQYF. For the CDR3, the DNA is TGTGCCACCAGCAGGGTGACAGGGGAGGAGGCAGATACGCAGTATTTT. The J gene is TRBJ2-3, the V gene TRBV15, with TRBD1 matching over 8 bases. CDR3 length equals 16 residues. Germline trimming cut 3 bases from V and 4 bases from J; bases unmatched to any gene: 9. CDR1 is LNHNV and CDR2 is YYDKDF in the germline V gene (reference sequence).

The chain carries TRBV5-6 and TRBJ1-2; the match to TRBD1 covers 9 bases. Germline CDR1 reads SGHDT; CDR2 reads YYEEEE. Losses at the gene ends were 4 bases for V and 11 bases for J; bases not matched to a gene: 12. The CDR3 runs to 14 residues. DNA for the CDR3: TGTGCCAGCAGCCGTAATTACAGGGGGCTCGGGTACACCTTC. This translates into CASSRNYRGLGYTF.

The CDR3 spells CASSSQRGGRETQYF. The CDR3 region has the DNA TGTGCCAGCAGCTCTCAGCGGGGGGGCCGGGAGACCCAGTACTTC. V is TRBV7-6 and J is TRBJ2-5, with TRBD2 matching 10 bases. V shed 4 bases and J 5 bases; nucleotides not matched to a gene: 7. Per the germline V gene, CDR1 is SGHVS and CDR2 is FNYEAQ. The CDR3 runs to 15 residues.